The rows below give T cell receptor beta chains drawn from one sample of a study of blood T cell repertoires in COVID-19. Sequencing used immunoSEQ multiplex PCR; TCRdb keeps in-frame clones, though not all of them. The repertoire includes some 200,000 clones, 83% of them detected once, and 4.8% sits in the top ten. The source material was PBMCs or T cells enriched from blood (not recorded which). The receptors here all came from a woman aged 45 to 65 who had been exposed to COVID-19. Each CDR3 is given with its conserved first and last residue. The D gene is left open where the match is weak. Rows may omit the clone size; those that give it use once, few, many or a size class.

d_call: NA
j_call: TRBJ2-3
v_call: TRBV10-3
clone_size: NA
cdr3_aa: CAISELLVRTDTQYF
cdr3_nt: TGTGCCATCAGTGAATTACTGGTCCGCACAGATACGCAGTATTTT

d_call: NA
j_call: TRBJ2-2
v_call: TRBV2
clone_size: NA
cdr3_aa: CASRARVPTGELFF
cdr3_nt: TGTGCCAGCAGAGCCAGGGTACCCACCGGGGAGCTGTTTTTT

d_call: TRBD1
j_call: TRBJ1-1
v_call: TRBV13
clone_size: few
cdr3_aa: CASSLGGGQGGAFF
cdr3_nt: TGTGCCAGCAGCTTGGGCGGGGGACAGGGAGGGGCTTTCTTT

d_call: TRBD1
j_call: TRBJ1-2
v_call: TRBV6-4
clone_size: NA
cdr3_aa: CASSQNSRDRAGYTF
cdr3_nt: TGTGCCAGCAGCCAAAACTCCCGGGACAGGGCCGGCTACACCTTC

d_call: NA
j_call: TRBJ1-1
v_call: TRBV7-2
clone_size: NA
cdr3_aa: CASSLALEGRDTEAFF
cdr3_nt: TGTGCCAGCAGCTTAGCGCTAGAGGGAAGGGACACTGAAGCTTTCTTT

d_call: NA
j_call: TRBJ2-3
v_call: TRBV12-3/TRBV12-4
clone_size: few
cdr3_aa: CASSRDSQDTQYF
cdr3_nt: TGTGCCAGCAGCCGGGACTCACAAGATACGCAGTATTTT

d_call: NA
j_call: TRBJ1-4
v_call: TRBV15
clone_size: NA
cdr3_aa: CATSREGTHNEKLFF
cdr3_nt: TGTGCCACCAGCAGAGAAGGGACACATAATGAAAAACTGTTTTTT

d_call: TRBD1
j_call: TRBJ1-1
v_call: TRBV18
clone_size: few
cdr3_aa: CASSRDRVNTEAFF
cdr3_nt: TGTGCCAGCTCACGGGACAGGGTGAACACTGAAGCTTTCTTT

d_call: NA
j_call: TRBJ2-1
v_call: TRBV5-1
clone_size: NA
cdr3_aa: CASSLLTSQRYNEQFF
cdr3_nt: TGCGCCAGCAGCTTGTTGACTAGTCAGAGGTACAATGAGCAGTTCTTC

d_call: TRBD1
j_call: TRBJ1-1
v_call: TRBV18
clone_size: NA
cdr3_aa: CASVQGARTEAFF
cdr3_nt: TGTGCCAGCGTTCAGGGGGCTAGGACTGAAGCTTTCTTT

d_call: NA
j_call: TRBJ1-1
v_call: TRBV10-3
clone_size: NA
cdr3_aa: CATTEEQRGTEAFF
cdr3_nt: TGTGCCACTACGGAGGAACAGCGGGGCACTGAAGCTTTCTTT

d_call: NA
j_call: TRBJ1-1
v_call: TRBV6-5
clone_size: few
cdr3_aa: CASSYSEFSAAFF
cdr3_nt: TGTGCCAGCAGTTACTCGGAGTTCTCGGCGGCTTTCTTT

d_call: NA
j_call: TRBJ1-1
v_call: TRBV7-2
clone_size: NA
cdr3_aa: CASSLAPQAGFTEAFF
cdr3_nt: TGTGCCAGCAGCTTAGCGCCCCAGGCAGGTTTCACTGAAGCTTTCTTT

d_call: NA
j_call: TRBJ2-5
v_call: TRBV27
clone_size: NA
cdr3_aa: CASSLRGRSETQYF
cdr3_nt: TGTGCCAGCAGTCTAAGGGGTAGAAGCGAGACCCAGTACTTC

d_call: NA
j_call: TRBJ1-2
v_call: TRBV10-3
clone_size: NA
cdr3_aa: CAISVQGIDYGYTF
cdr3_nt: TGTGCCATCAGTGTGCAGGGGATCGACTATGGCTACACCTTC

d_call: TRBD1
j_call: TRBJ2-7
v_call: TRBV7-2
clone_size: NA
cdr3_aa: CASSLVGTGYTYEQYF
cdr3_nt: TGTGCCAGCAGCTTAGTGGGGACAGGTTATACCTACGAGCAGTACTTC

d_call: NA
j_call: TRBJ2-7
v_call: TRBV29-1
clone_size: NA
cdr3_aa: CSVAWAGAFYEQYF
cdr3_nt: TGCAGCGTTGCCTGGGCGGGGGCCTTCTACGAGCAGTACTTC

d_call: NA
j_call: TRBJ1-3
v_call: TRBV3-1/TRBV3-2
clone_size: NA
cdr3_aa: CASSQNLAGSGNTIYF
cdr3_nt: TGTGCCAGCAGCCAAAACCTGGCGGGCTCTGGAAACACCATATATTTT

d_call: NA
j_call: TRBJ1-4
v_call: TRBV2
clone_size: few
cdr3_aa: CASKAGTSGKLFF
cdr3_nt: TGTGCCAGCAAGGCGGGCACTTCGGGAAAACTGTTTTTT

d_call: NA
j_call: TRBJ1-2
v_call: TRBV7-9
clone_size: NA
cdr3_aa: CASSFGRDLALDGYTF
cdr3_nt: TGTGCCAGCAGCTTTGGACGGGACTTGGCTTTGGATGGCTACACCTTC

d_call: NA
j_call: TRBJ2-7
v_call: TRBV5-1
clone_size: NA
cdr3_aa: CASSLEPFSSYEQYF
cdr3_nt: TGCGCCAGCAGCTTGGAACCTTTTAGCTCCTACGAGCAGTACTTC

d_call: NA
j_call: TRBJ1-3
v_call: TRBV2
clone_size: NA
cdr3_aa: CASSRELSGNTIYF
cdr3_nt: TGTGCCAGCAGTCGTGAGCTGTCTGGAAACACCATATATTTT

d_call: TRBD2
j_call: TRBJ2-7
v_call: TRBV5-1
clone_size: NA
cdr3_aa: CASSEGTKPYEQYF
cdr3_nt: TGCGCCAGCAGCGAAGGGACTAAACCCTACGAGCAGTACTTC

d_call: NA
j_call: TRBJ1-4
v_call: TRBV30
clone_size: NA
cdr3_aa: CAWSAPERRTNEKLFF
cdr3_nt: TGTGCCTGGAGTGCTCCCGAGAGAAGAACTAATGAAAAACTGTTTTTT

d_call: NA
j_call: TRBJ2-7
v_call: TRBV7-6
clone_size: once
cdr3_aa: CASSLNDQGGYEQYF
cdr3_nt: TGTGCCAGCAGCTTAAACGACCAGGGGGGCTACGAGCAGTACTTC

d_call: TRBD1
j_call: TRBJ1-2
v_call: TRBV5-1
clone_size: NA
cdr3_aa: CASSADRGSEGYTF
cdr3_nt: TGCGCCAGCAGCGCGGACAGGGGGTCGGAAGGCTACACCTTC

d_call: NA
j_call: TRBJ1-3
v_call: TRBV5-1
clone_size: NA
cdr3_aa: CASSLASRGFNTIYF
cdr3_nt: TGCGCCAGCAGCTTGGCCTCACGGGGGTTTAACACCATATATTTT

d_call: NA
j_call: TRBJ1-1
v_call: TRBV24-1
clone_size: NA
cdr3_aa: CATSDLSLGNTEAFF
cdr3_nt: TGTGCCACCAGTGATTTGAGTCTAGGAAACACTGAAGCTTTCTTT

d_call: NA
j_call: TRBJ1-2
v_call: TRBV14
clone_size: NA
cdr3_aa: CASSQEVPGPMDGYTF
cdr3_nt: TGTGCCAGCAGCCAGGAGGTTCCGGGCCCTATGGATGGCTACACCTTC

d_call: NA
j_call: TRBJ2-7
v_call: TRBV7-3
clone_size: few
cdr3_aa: CASSLNPTGAYEQYF
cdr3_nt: TGTGCCAGCAGTTTAAATCCGACAGGAGCTTACGAGCAGTACTTC

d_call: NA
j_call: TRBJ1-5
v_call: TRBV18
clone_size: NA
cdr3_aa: CASSPGGGREPQHF
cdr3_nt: TGTGCCAGCTCACCCGGGGGGGGCCGGGAGCCCCAGCATTTT

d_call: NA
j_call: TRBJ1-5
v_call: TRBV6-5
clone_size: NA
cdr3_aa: CASSYRRGPSDQPQHF
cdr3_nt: TGTGCCAGCAGTTACCGGCGGGGGCCTTCTGATCAGCCCCAGCATTTT

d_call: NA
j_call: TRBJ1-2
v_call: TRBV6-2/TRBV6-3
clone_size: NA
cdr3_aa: CASSYMGPPSISYF
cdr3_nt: TGTGCCAGCAGTTACATGGGGCCACCCAGCATCAGCTACTTC

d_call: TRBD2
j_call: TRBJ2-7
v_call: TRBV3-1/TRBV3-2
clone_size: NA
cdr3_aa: CASSQLAGVYEQYF
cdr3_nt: TGTGCCAGCAGCCAACTAGCGGGGGTCTACGAGCAGTACTTC

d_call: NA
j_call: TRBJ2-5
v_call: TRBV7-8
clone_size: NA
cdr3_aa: CASSLEGQGWMTYQETQYF
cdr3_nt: TGTGCCAGCAGCTTAGAGGGGCAGGGGTGGATGACGTACCAAGAGACCCAGTACTTC

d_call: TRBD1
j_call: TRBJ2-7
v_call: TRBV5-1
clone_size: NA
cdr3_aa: CASSRIHPGQGIYEQYF
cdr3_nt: TGCGCCAGCAGCCGAATTCACCCGGGACAGGGGATTTACGAGCAGTACTTC

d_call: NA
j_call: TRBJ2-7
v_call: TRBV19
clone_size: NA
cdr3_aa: CASSIRLDSYEQYF
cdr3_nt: TGTGCCAGTAGTATAAGACTAGACTCCTACGAGCAGTACTTC

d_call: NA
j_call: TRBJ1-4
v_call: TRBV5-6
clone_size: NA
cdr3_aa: CASSLSGVEKLFF
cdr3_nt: TGTGCCAGCAGCTTATCGGGAGTTGAAAAACTGTTTTTT

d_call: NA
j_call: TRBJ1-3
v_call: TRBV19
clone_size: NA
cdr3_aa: CASSRQVTSGNTIYF
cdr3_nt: TGTGCCAGTAGTAGACAGGTAACCTCTGGAAACACCATATATTTT

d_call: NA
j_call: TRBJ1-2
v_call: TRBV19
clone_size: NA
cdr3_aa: CASSIVGRYYGYTF
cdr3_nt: TGTGCCAGTAGTATAGTAGGCAGGTACTATGGCTACACCTTC

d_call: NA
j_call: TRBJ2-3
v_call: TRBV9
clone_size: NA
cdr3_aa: CASTRGGARGSDTQYF
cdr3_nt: TGTGCCAGCACCAGAGGGGGGGCTAGGGGGTCAGATACGCAGTATTTT

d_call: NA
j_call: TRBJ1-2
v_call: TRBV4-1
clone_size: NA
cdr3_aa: CASSTRDTNYGYTF
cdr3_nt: TGCGCCAGCAGCACTAGGGACACTAACTATGGCTACACCTTC

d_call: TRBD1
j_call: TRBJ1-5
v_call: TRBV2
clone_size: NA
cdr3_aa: CASSIPPGQGRGGNQPQHF
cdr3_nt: TGTGCCAGCAGCATACCCCCGGGACAGGGAAGAGGAGGCAATCAGCCCCAGCATTTT

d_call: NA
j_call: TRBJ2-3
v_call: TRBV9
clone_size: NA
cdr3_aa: CASSVEQITDTQYF
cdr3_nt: TGTGCCAGCAGCGTCGAACAGATCACAGATACGCAGTATTTT

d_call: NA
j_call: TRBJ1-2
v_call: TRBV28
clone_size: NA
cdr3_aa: CASRASGEGVYGYTF
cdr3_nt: TGTGCCAGCAGAGCTTCAGGGGAAGGAGTCTATGGCTACACCTTC

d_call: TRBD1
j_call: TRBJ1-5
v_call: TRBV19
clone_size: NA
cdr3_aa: CASSIEQGAGSNQPQHF
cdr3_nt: TGTGCCAGTAGTATAGAGCAGGGGGCAGGGAGCAATCAGCCCCAGCATTTT

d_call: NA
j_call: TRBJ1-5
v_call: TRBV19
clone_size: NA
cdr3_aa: CASSPPGGINQPQHF
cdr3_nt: TGTGCCAGTAGTCCCCCGGGGGGGATCAATCAGCCCCAGCATTTT

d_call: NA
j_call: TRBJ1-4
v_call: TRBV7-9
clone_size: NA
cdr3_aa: CASSLAGGTEKLFF
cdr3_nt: TGTGCCAGCAGCTTGGCGGGGGGGACTGAAAAACTGTTTTTT

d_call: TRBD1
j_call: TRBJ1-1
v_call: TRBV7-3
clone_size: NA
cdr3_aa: CASSKAGQGAGDTEAFF
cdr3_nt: TGTGCCAGCAGCAAAGCAGGTCAGGGGGCCGGCGACACTGAAGCTTTCTTT

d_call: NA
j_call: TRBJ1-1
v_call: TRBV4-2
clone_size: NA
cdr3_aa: CASSQVPSAATMNTEAFF
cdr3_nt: TGTGCCAGCAGCCAAGTACCATCGGCCGCTACTATGAACACTGAAGCTTTCTTT

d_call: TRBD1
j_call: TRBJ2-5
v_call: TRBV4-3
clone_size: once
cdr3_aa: CASSQEGEDRVETQYF
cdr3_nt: TGCGCCAGCAGCCAAGAAGGGGAGGACAGGGTCGAGACCCAGTACTTC

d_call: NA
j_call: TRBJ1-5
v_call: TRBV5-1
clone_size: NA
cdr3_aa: CASSLIGQPQHF
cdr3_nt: TGCGCCAGCAGCTTGATCGGTCAGCCCCAGCATTTT

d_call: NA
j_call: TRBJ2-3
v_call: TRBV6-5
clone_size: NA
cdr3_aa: CASSYSWGVNTDTQYF
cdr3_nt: TGTGCCAGCAGTTACTCTTGGGGGGTCAACACAGATACGCAGTATTTT

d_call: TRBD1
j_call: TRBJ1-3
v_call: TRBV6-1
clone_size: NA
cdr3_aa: CASRKDRAGNTIYF
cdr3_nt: TGTGCCAGCAGGAAGGACAGGGCTGGAAACACCATATATTTT

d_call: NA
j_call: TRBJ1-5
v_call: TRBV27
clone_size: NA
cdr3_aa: CASSSREGQPQHF
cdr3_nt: TGTGCCAGCAGTAGCAGGGAGGGGCAGCCCCAGCATTTT

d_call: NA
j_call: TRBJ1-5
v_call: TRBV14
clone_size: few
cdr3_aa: CASSQGTVSQHF
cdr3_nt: TGTGCCAGCAGCCAAGGTACGGTTTCCCAGCATTTT

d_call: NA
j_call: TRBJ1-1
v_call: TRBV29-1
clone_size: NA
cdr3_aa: CSVIIFPVNTEAFF
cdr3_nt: TGCAGCGTAATCATCTTTCCGGTGAACACTGAAGCTTTCTTT

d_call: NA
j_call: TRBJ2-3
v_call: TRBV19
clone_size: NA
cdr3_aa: CASSMTVTTDTQYF
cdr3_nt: TGTGCCAGTAGTATGACAGTAACCACAGATACGCAGTATTTT

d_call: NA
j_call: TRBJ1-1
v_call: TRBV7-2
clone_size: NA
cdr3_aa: CASSLLDSPKAFF
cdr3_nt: TGTGCCAGCAGCTTACTCGACTCCCCCAAAGCTTTCTTT

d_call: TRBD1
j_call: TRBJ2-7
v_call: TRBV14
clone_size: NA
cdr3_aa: CASSPTGIHEQYF
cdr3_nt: TGTGCCAGCAGCCCGACAGGGATCCACGAGCAGTACTTC